The rows below give T cell receptor beta chains drawn from one sample of a study of cytomegalovirus exposure and HLA in healthy donors. Measured with immunoSEQ multiplex PCR; TCRdb has only the in-frame clones, and not every one. The sample has tens of thousands of clones, 55% to 80% seen once. The source material was PBMCs. The receptor set was obtained from a woman aged 45-65 years in good health and CMV-seronegative. Both conserved end residues are part of each CDR3. A D gene is named only where the DNA matches it firmly. Clone size is stated in some rows and not others, as once, few, many or a class when expanded.

D gene	V gene	clone size	J gene	CDR3 protein	CDR3 DNA
TRBD1	TRBV18	few	TRBJ2-7	CASSPPGTGGYYEQYF	TGTGCCAGCTCACCTCCCGGGACAGGGGGATACTACGAGCAGTACTTC
.	TRBV9	.	TRBJ1-2	CASSVVAAGAGYTF	TGTGCCAGCAGCGTAGTGGCGGCAGGGGCTGGCTACACCTTC
.	TRBV15	.	TRBJ1-1	CATSREGDTEAFF	TGTGCCACCAGCAGAGAAGGGGACACTGAAGCTTTCTTT
.	TRBV6-5	.	TRBJ2-7	CASSYVGGSYEQYF	TGTGCCAGCAGTTACGTCGGGGGCTCCTACGAGCAGTACTTC
TRBD2	TRBV15	.	TRBJ2-5	CATSGLGAGVETQYF	TGTGCCACCAGCGGCTTGGGTGCGGGGGTGGAGACCCAGTACTTC
.	TRBV2	.	TRBJ1-3	CASGVQGNSGNTIYF	TGTGCCAGCGGAGTTCAGGGGAACTCTGGAAACACCATATATTTT
.	TRBV7-2	.	TRBJ2-1	CASSSPGATYNEQFF	TGTGCCAGCAGCTCCCCTGGGGCCACCTACAATGAGCAGTTCTTC
.	TRBV18	.	TRBJ1-2	CASSPLGDPNYGYTF	TGTGCCAGCTCACCCCTCGGAGATCCTAACTATGGCTACACCTTC
.	TRBV27	few	TRBJ2-3	CASSSPSGTDTQYF	TGTGCCAGCAGTTCCCCCTCGGGCACAGATACGCAGTATTTT
.	TRBV7-9	few	TRBJ2-1	CASSSNAPNSGREQFF	TGTGCCAGCAGCTCAAACGCCCCGAATAGTGGTAGAGAGCAGTTCTTC
.	TRBV5-1	few	TRBJ1-4	CASSPPGAGWGKLFF	TGCGCCAGCAGCCCTCCGGGTGCGGGGTGGGGAAAACTGTTTTTT
.	TRBV25-1	.	TRBJ2-2	CASSDPTGFNRELFF	TGTGCCAGCAGTGATCCGACAGGTTTTAACCGGGAGCTGTTTTTT
.	TRBV9	.	TRBJ2-7	CASSVGIGGYEQYF	TGTGCCAGCAGCGTAGGTATAGGGGGCTACGAGCAGTACTTC
.	TRBV18	.	TRBJ1-1	CASSTTGGEAFF	TGTGCCAGCTCAACCACGGGTGGTGAAGCTTTCTTT
.	TRBV29-1	.	TRBJ1-4	CSGFSVKEKLFF	TGCAGCGGTTTTAGTGTGAAGGAAAAACTGTTTTTT
.	TRBV6-1	few	TRBJ1-1	CASSHRVSTEAFF	TGTGCCAGCAGTCACAGGGTTAGCACTGAAGCTTTCTTT
.	TRBV13	.	TRBJ1-3	CASSENTGTKASGNTIYF	TGTGCCAGCTCGGAAAATACAGGAACCAAAGCGTCCGGAAACACCATATATTTT
TRBD1	TRBV10-3	.	TRBJ2-5	CAISAKGAGGIGSETQYF	TGTGCCATCAGTGCAAAGGGGGCAGGGGGCATCGGTTCAGAGACCCAGTACTTC
TRBD1	TRBV18	.	TRBJ1-5	CVSSPDRGQSGNQPQHF	TGTGTCAGCTCGCCAGACCGGGGACAGTCGGGCAATCAGCCCCAGCATTTT
.	TRBV4-3	.	TRBJ2-7	CASSQDMEGTYEQYF	TGCGCCAGCAGCCAAGATATGGAGGGGACCTACGAGCAGTACTTC
TRBD1	TRBV28	.	TRBJ1-2	CASSTHRGHNGYTF	TGTGCCAGCAGCACCCACAGGGGGCATAATGGCTACACCTTC
TRBD2	TRBV28	.	TRBJ2-1	CASRSVLGLAGVNEQFF	TGTGCCAGCAGGTCGGTCCTGGGACTAGCGGGAGTCAATGAGCAGTTCTTC
.	TRBV10-3	.	TRBJ2-5	CAISVQGRETQYF	TGTGCCATCAGTGTGCAGGGTAGAGAGACCCAGTACTTC
.	TRBV6-1	.	TRBJ1-4	CASSEGWQGYEKLFF	TGTGCCAGCAGTGAGGGATGGCAGGGGTATGAAAAACTGTTTTTT
TRBD2	TRBV7-3	medium-sized	TRBJ2-1	CASSFMGGSYNEQFF	TGTGCCAGCAGCTTCATGGGAGGGTCCTACAATGAGCAGTTCTTC
TRBD2	TRBV28	.	TRBJ2-3	CASIGRGLAGVSQYF	TGTGCCAGCATAGGGAGGGGACTAGCGGGAGTCTCGCAGTATTTT
.	TRBV6-5	.	TRBJ2-5	CASSYLLGETQYF	TGTGCCAGCAGTTACTTACTAGGGGAGACCCAGTACTTC
.	TRBV5-4	.	TRBJ1-5	CASSLGQTDQPQHF	TGTGCCAGCAGCTTGGGACAGACTGATCAGCCCCAGCATTTT
.	TRBV28	once	TRBJ1-2	CASSPSGLFYGYTF	TGTGCCAGCAGCCCCTCAGGACTGTTCTATGGCTACACCTTC
.	TRBV10-3	.	TRBJ2-4	CAISEGQGLAKNIQYF	TGTGCCATCAGTGAGGGGCAGGGGCTAGCCAAAAACATTCAGTACTTC
TRBD1	TRBV28	.	TRBJ2-2	CASSLGQTIGELFF	TGTGCCAGCAGTTTGGGACAGACAATCGGGGAGCTGTTTTTT
TRBD1	TRBV18	.	TRBJ2-1	CASSRSTGDNEQFF	TGTGCCAGCTCACGCTCGACAGGGGACAATGAGCAGTTCTTC
TRBD1	TRBV5-6	few	TRBJ1-5	CASSPGTGNISGQPQHF	TGTGCCAGCAGCCCCGGGACAGGGAACATCAGCGGACAGCCCCAGCATTTT
TRBD2	TRBV30	.	TRBJ2-3	CAWSGGGGTDTQYF	TGTGCCTGGAGTGGGGGGGGAGGCACAGATACGCAGTATTTT
.	TRBV18	.	TRBJ1-2	CASSPLDSYGYTF	TGTGCCAGCTCACCATTGGACAGCTATGGCTACACCTTC
TRBD1	TRBV7-2	.	TRBJ1-5	CASSLYRGGNQPQHF	TGTGCCAGCAGCTTATACAGGGGTGGCAATCAGCCCCAGCATTTT
TRBD2	TRBV27	.	TRBJ2-1	CASRSGNSYNEQFF	TGTGCCAGCCGTAGCGGGAACTCCTACAATGAGCAGTTCTTC
TRBD1	TRBV6-5	few	TRBJ2-7	CASSRNRDRGHEQYF	TGTGCCAGCAGCCGAAACCGGGACAGGGGGCACGAGCAGTACTTC
.	TRBV5-1	.	TRBJ2-5	CASSLVNRKETQYF	TGCGCCAGCAGCTTGGTGAACAGAAAAGAGACCCAGTACTTC
.	TRBV28	.	TRBJ1-4	CASRPQAFTEKLFF	TGTGCCAGCAGACCGCAAGCCTTTACGGAAAAACTGTTTTTT
TRBD2	TRBV9	few	TRBJ2-3	CASSVGPGLAGGFQDTQYF	TGTGCCAGCAGCGTAGGTCCGGGACTAGCGGGAGGGTTCCAGGATACGCAGTATTTT
.	TRBV10-1	.	TRBJ1-1	CASSSTGNTEAFF	TGCGCCAGCAGTTCGACAGGGAACACTGAAGCTTTCTTT
.	TRBV5-6	once	TRBJ2-1	CASSLRGGEQFF	TGTGCCAGCAGCTTAAGGGGAGGTGAGCAGTTCTTC
.	TRBV18	few	TRBJ1-1	CASSPVRQNTEAFF	TGTGCCAGCTCACCAGTGAGGCAGAACACTGAAGCTTTCTTT
TRBD2	TRBV19	.	TRBJ2-4	CASSIGASGAKNIQYF	TGTGCCAGTAGTATTGGGGCTAGCGGGGCCAAAAACATTCAGTACTTC
.	TRBV15	.	TRBJ1-2	CATSRANYGYTF	TGTGCCACCAGCAGAGCAAACTATGGCTACACCTTC
TRBD2	TRBV28	few	TRBJ2-5	CASRTGLAGGSGLQETQYF	TGTGCCAGCAGGACCGGACTAGCGGGAGGGTCGGGACTCCAAGAGACCCAGTACTTC
.	TRBV7-3	medium-sized	TRBJ2-7	CASSLEGGGEQYF	TGTGCCAGCAGCTTAGAGGGAGGGGGCGAGCAGTACTTC
TRBD1	TRBV5-1	once	TRBJ2-1	CASSRDPGQTYNEQFF	TGCGCCAGCAGCAGAGACCCGGGACAGACTTACAATGAGCAGTTCTTC
.	TRBV7-6	.	TRBJ1-4	CASSSLLGGIANEKLFF	TGTGCCAGCAGCTCACTTTTGGGGGGAATTGCTAATGAAAAACTGTTTTTT
.	TRBV7-2	.	TRBJ1-2	CASSLASSYGYTF	TGTGCCAGCAGCTTAGCGTCCAGCTATGGCTACACCTTC
TRBD2	TRBV5-8	.	TRBJ2-1	CASSPGLAGDHNEQFF	TGTGCCAGCAGCCCGGGACTAGCGGGAGACCACAATGAGCAGTTCTTC
TRBD2	TRBV15	.	TRBJ2-7	CATSTTGGDYEQYF	TGTGCCACCAGCACCACGGGGGGTGATTACGAGCAGTACTTC
TRBD1	TRBV4-1	.	TRBJ2-3	CASSQGQGSTDTQYF	TGCGCCAGCAGCCAGGGACAGGGGAGCACAGATACGCAGTATTTT
TRBD1	TRBV9	.	TRBJ2-3	CASSVGQGARSFSDTQYF	TGTGCCAGCAGCGTAGGACAGGGTGCTAGGTCGTTTTCAGATACGCAGTATTTT
TRBD2	TRBV4-1	.	TRBJ2-1	CASSLGLAGGHNEQFF	TGCGCCAGCAGCCTAGGATTAGCGGGAGGTCACAATGAGCAGTTCTTC
TRBD1	TRBV6-1	.	TRBJ1-1	CASSEWTGGGIATEAFF	TGTGCCAGCAGTGAGTGGACAGGGGGAGGTATCGCGACTGAAGCTTTCTTT